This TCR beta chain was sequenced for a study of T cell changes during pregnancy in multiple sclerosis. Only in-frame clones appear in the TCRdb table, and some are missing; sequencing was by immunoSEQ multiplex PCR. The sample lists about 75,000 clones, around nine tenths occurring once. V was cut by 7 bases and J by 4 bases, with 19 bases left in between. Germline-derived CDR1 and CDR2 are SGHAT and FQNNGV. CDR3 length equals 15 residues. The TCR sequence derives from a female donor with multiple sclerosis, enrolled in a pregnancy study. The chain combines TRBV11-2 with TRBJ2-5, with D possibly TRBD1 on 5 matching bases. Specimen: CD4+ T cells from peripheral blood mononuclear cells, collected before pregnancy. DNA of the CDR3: TGTGCCAGCACCAAAAGTGTAGGGGCAGGAGAGACCCAGTACTTC. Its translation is CASTKSVGAGETQYF.